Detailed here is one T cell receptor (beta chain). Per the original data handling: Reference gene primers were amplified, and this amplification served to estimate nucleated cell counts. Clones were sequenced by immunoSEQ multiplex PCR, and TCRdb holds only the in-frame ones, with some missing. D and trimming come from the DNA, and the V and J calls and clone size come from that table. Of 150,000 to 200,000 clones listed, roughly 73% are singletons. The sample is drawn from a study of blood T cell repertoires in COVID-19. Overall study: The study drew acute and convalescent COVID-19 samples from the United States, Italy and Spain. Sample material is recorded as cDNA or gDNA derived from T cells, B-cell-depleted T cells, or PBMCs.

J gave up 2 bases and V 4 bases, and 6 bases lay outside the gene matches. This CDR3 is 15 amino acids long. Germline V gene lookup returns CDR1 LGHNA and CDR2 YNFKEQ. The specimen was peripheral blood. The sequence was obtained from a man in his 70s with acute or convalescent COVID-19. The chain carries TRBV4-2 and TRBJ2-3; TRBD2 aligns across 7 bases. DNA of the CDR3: TGTGCCAGCAGCCGAGGCGGGGGAACCACAGATACGCAGTATTTT. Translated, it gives CASSRGGGTTDTQYF.